The following is a T cell receptor beta chain sequence with its context. Its binding antigen is unknown. No much larger clone is present one base from it, and per-base qualities are unavailable. The immunoSEQ hsTCRB assay version 4, run in survey mode, was used to sequence TCRbeta repertoires from genomic DNA. Genomic DNA was diluted to about 9.4 ng/uL, using up to 1 ug per sample for TCRbeta sequencing. The published analysis was carried out like this. ImmunoSeq Analyzer 3.0 was used for analysis of TCRbeta data, and diversity was computed on productive nucleotide rearrangements. Lower-bound TCR diversity was estimated with the improved Chao index, and clonality with the Gini coefficient using the Immunarch R package. When different nucleotide rearrangements encoded the same CDR3beta amino acid sequence, each rearrangement was treated as a distinct clonotype. Differential abundance analysis found TCRbeta sequences that were significantly enriched in antigen-responding cells compared with anti-CD3/anti-CD28-activated cells. GLIPH2 grouped TCRs by predicted peptide-MHC specificity, both within each participant and across combined participant data sets. In its TCRdb copy, this immuneACCESS table keeps in-frame sequences only and misses some clones. Where compared with another copy, unresolved V genes explain less than half of these, and the others have no known cause. For V, J and clone size, that table is used; D and trimming come from the DNA. This sample has roughly 45,000 clones in its table, and 89% of those were observed once. The ten largest clonotypes hold approximately 1% of the sample.

The data were obtained in a study of persistence of HIV-infected CD4 T cells (TCRdb year 2020). For the wider study: Participants had been on suppressive ART for a median of roughly eight years. Anti-CD3/anti-CD28 stimulation activated a higher proportion of cells, with a lower memory fraction, than antigen stimulation. The study isolated CMV- and HIV-1 Gag-responding CD4+ T cells from ART-treated individuals to examine antigen-driven clonal expansion of HIV-1-infected cells. The clonality of all cells in each sorted population was assessed by TCRbeta sequencing, whereas the clonality of infected cells was assessed by proviral sequencing. The TCR cluster analysis across participants included about 8 participants for CMV and 6 or 7 participants for Gag. Peripheral blood samples of up to about 180 mL were taken at multiple time points, with the exception of two participants who underwent leukapheresis at a single time point.

The study at large found these results: Within the same sorted populations, how oligoclonal the TCRs were correlated with how oligoclonal the proviruses were. Antigen-responding cells were enriched for expanded CDR3beta sequences that were degenerate, which suggests that CD4+ responses to CMV and Gag underwent convergent selection. The study involved few individuals and tested only a limited range of antigens. Because the TCR analyses were done in bulk, restricting them to just the rare CMV-responding cells that actually carried HIV-1 proviruses was not possible. Significantly lower TCRbeta richness was observed in CMV- and Gag-responding cells than in anti-CD3/anti-CD28-responding cells, and higher oligoclonality was observed in CMV-responding cells than in CD3/CD28-stimulated and Gag-responding cells.

The sample's treatment or condition label is to be understood as: suppressive antiretroviral therapy. Cells were stimulated with anti-CD3/anti-CD28 magnetic beads as a nonspecific positive control representing the CD4+ T cell repertoire. Responding CD4+ T cells were sorted by upregulation of both CD40 ligand and CD69. HIV-1-infected adults in whom suppressive ART had been started during chronic infection were enrolled as participants. Participants had undetectable plasma HIV-1 RNA below 50 copies/mL for at least 4 years. To be included, participants needed a CD4+ T cell count above 400 cells/uL and a positive CMV serology. Before stimulation, PBMCs were isolated using density centrifugation and then depleted of CD8+ T cells. For approximately 17 hours, the CD8-depleted PBMCs were stimulated with anti-CD28/CD49d costimulation, a CD40-blocking antibody, and enfuvirtide to prevent new infections. Cells were sorted on a Beckman Coulter MoFlo Legacy or XDP sorter, with propidium iodide excluding dead cells. The QIAamp DNA Mini Kit was used for genomic DNA extraction from samples above one million cells, and the Quick-DNA Microprep Kit was used otherwise.

Sequencing was performed on CD4+ T cells sorted from PBMCs after roughly 19-hour stimulation, taken from a patient who received antiretroviral therapy. Reading the label with the study, this specimen's cell subset or site is: CD40L+CD69+ CD4 T cells responding to anti-CD3/anti-CD28 beads, representing the overall repertoire. The clonotype originates from an adult man with HIV who was CMV-seropositive.

The DNA is TGTGCCAGCCAGGAAGGAGTTATCTATAATTCACCCCTCCACTTT. Its amino acids are CASQEGVIYNSPLHF. This chain joins TRBV2 to TRBJ1-6; no D gene call is confident. For CDR1 and CDR2, the germline V gene lists SNHLY and FYNNEI. Its CDR3 holds 15 amino acids, cysteine through phenylalanine. The only DNA kept is the CDR3, 45 bases in frame from the first base. V sheds 8 bases and J sheds 3 bases, leaving 14 bases between their ends.